The 15 T cell receptor beta chains presented below share a single source sample, sequenced in a study of beta chain features in type 1 diabetes. The study, taken as a whole, reports: When Type 1 diabetes patients were examined, their TCRB CDR3s proved moderately but significantly shorter in all four CD4+ subsets.

Sequenced material consisted of expressed TCRB transcripts (all of the isolated RNA was reverse transcribed). This table comes from immunoSEQ multiplex PCR, and its TCRdb copy is limited to in-frame clones, with some not included. The top ten clones hold 0.5% of a sample with over 150,000 clones, over 9% of them seen once. Their specific antigens are unknown. Input material: central memory CD4+ T cells from blood. The receptors derive from a man aged 30-40 years with type 1 diabetes.

This clone has only a few counts. The chain has TRBV18 and TRBJ2-5; the D is unclear. In germline, CDR1 is KGHSH, CDR2 LQKENI. The CDR3 spans 13 residues. The V gene lost 0 bases and the J gene lost 5 bases, with 7 bases spanning the gap. The CDR3 loop reads CASSPPSSETQYF. Here the CDR3 DNA reads TGTGCCAGCTCACCACCTTCCTCTGAGACCCAGTACTTC.

CDR3 loop: CASRSQRQGADYGYTF. DNA of the CDR3: TGTGCCAGCAGATCCCAAAGACAGGGAGCCGACTATGGCTACACCTTC. The V and J genes are TRBV27 and TRBJ1-2; 7 bases line up with TRBD1. Looked up from germline, CDR1 is MNHEY and CDR2 is SMNVEV (reference sequence). Trimming took 6 bases from V and 3 from J; bases not matched to a gene: 13. CDR3 size: 16 residues.

V usage is TRBV2 and J usage is TRBJ2-2; D is undetermined. V shed 5 bases and J shed 6 bases, with 7 bases lying between them. This CDR3 comprises 12 residues. Germline CDR1 and CDR2: SNHLY and FYNNEI. CDR3 region: CASSPDAGELFF. The CDR3 region has the DNA TGTGCCAGCAGTCCAGATGCCGGGGAGCTGTTTTTT.

J is TRBJ1-2 and V is TRBV5-1; a possible D gene is TRBD1 (5 bases). From germline, CDR1 is SGHRS and CDR2 YFSETQ. The CDR3 covers 14 residues. The V and J ends lost 4 bases and 2 bases respectively, with 12 bases between them. This CDR3 is CASSPGMPNYGYTF. In nucleotides, the CDR3 is TGCGCCAGCAGCCCAGGGATGCCAAACTATGGCTACACCTTC.

The sample holds a few counts of this clone. The chain is built from TRBV9 and TRBJ2-1, with D perhaps matching TRBD1 (6 bases). The CDR3 covers 15 residues. Germline-derived CDR1 and CDR2 are SGDLS and YYNGEE. V lost 1 base and J 4 bases, leaving 12 bases between the germline ends. DNA of the CDR3: TGTGCCAGCAGCGTAAGGGGGAGTACGTACAATGAGCAGTTCTTC. Its translation is CASSVRGSTYNEQFF.

This clone showed up just a few times. This chain links TRBV29-1 with TRBJ2-1, with a weak D call TRBD1 (5 bases). The CDR3 has 15 residues. The germline V gene has CDR1 SQVTM and CDR2 ANQGSEA. Trimming shortened V by 6 bases and J by 10 bases, and 25 bases separated the two germline ends. The CDR3 loop reads CSVAQSSGLALEQFF. CDR3 sequence (DNA): TGCAGCGTCGCCCAATCGTCAGGGCTGGCGCTAGAGCAGTTCTTC.

A word on this clone: The same CDR3 is also encoded by other DNA sequences in this sample. The J gene is TRBJ2-1, the V gene TRBV29-1; 9 bases align to TRBD1. The V gene end was trimmed by 6 bases and the J gene end by 4 bases; junction bases not matched to a gene: 1. Germline V gene lookup returns CDR1 SQVTM and CDR2 ANQGSEA. This CDR3 is built from 12 residues. The CDR3 spells CSVGTGYNEQFF. As DNA, the CDR3 is TGCAGCGTCGGGACAGGGTACAATGAGCAGTTCTTC.

At least ten counts were recorded for this clone. The rearrangement uses TRBV7-9 and TRBJ2-6; 8 bases map to TRBD1. Germline CDR1 reads SEHNR; CDR2 reads FQNEAQ (reference sequence). With V trimmed by 5 bases and J by 0 bases, 9 bases remained unmatched. The length of the CDR3 is 18 residues. DNA for the CDR3: TGTGCCAGCAGCCCCCGGACAGGGCGGACCTCTGGGGCCAACGTCCTGACTTTC. It specifies CASSPRTGRTSGANVLTF.

This clone has more than one count but fewer than ten. This chain links TRBV19 with TRBJ2-7, with TRBD2 matching 10 bases. V lost 6 bases to trimming and J lost 0 bases; unmatched junction nucleotides: 5. This CDR3 is built from 15 residues. Germline CDR1 LNHDA, CDR2 SQIVND (reference sequence). CDR3: CASRKLAGTSYEQYF. The CDR3 coding sequence is TGTGCCAGTAGGAAACTAGCGGGGACCTCCTACGAGCAGTACTTC.

J is TRBJ2-4 and V is TRBV7-2, with 9 nucleotides matching TRBD1. CDR1 SGHTA and CDR2 FQGNSA come from the germline V gene. This CDR3 has 16 residues. V trimming: 2 bases; J trimming: 9 bases; junction bases outside the gene matches: 11. CDR3: CASSLFPGTGLSIQYF. The DNA of the CDR3 is TGTGCCAGCAGCTTATTTCCCGGGACAGGGTTAAGCATTCAGTACTTC.

This clone was found a few times. This chain connects TRBV18 to TRBJ2-7; 10 bases match TRBD2. The CDR3 is 13 residues long. Germline V gene sequence: CDR1 KGHSH, CDR2 LQKENI. J gave up 4 bases and V 3 bases, and 0 bases lay outside the gene matches. As DNA, the CDR3 is TGTGCCAGCTCACCTAGCGGGAGGTACGAGCAGTACTTC. This encodes CASSPSGRYEQYF.

The chain uses TRBV9 and TRBJ2-3, with 7 bases identical to TRBD2. CDR3 length: 14 amino acids. Germline V gene lookup returns CDR1 SGDLS and CDR2 YYNGEE. Germline trimming cut 3 bases from V and 6 bases from J; bases unmatched to any gene: 7. CDR3 loop: CASSAWREGDTQYF. The DNA for the CDR3 is TGTGCCAGCAGCGCGTGGAGGGAGGGTGATACGCAGTATTTT.

Only a few counts were recorded for this clone. V gene TRBV5-1 combines with J gene TRBJ2-2, with a possible D match to TRBD2 (5 bases). The germline V and J ends were trimmed by 4 bases and 3 bases, with 10 bases remaining between them. The length of the CDR3 is 14 residues. CDR1 and CDR2 from the germline V gene are SGHRS and YFSETQ. The CDR3 protein is CASSLSGYTGELFF. The CDR3 region has the DNA TGCGCCAGCAGCCTCTCGGGGTACACCGGGGAGCTGTTTTTT.

The rearrangement links TRBV4-3 to TRBJ1-5; 8 bases agree with TRBD1. V shed 0 bases and J 7 bases; nucleotides not matched to a gene: 23. CDR1 is LGHNA, CDR2 YSLEER, per germline. The length of the CDR3 is 21 residues. For the CDR3, the DNA is TGCGCCAGCAGCCAAGATCTGCCGACCCGATGGACAGGGATAAGGAACCAGCCCCAGCATTTT. Translating gives CASSQDLPTRWTGIRNQPQHF.

This clone was picked up a small number of times. V is TRBV4-3 and J is TRBJ2-2; TRBD2 matches at 10 bases. The CDR3 sequence is 15 residues long. The V segment lost 5 bases and the J segment 7 bases; nucleotides outside the gene matches: 7. CDR1 is LGHNA and CDR2 is YSLEER in the germline V gene. CDR3 sequence: CASSKLLAGNGELFF. The CDR3 bases are TGCGCCAGCAGCAAGCTACTAGCGGGAAACGGGGAGCTGTTTTTT.